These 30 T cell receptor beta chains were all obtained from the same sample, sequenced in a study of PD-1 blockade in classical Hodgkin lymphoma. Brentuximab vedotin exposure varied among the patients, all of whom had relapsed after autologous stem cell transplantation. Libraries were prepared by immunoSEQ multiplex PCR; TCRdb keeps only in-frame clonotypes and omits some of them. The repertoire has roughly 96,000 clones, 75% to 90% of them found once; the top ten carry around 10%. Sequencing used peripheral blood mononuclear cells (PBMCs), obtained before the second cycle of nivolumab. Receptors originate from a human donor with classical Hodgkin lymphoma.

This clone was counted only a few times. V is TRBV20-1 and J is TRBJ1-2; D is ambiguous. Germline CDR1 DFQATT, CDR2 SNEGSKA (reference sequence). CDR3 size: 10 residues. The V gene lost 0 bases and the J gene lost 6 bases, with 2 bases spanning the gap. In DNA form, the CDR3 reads TGCAGTGCTAGAGATAATGGCTACACCTTC. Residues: CSARDNGYTF.

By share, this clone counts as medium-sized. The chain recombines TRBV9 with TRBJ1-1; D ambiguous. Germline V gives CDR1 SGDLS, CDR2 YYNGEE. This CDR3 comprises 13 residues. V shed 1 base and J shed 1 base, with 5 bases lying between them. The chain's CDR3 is CASSVSQNTEAFF. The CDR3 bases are TGTGCCAGCAGCGTATCACAGAACACTGAAGCTTTCTTT.

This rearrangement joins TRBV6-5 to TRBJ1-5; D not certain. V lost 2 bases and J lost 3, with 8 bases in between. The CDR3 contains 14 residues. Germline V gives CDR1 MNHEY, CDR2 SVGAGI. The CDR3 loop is CASSYDGNNQPQHF. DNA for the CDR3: TGTGCCAGCAGTTACGACGGGAACAATCAGCCCCAGCATTTT.

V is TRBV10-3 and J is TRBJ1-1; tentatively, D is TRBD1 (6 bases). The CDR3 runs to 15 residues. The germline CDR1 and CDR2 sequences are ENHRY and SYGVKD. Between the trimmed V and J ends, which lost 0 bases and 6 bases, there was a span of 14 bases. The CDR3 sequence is CAISESGGRFAEAFF. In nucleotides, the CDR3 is TGTGCCATCAGTGAGTCAGGGGGGAGATTTGCTGAAGCTTTCTTT.

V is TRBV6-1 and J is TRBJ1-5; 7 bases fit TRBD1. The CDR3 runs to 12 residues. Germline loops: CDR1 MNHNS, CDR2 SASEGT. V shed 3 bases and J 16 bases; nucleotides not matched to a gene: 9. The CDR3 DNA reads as TGTGCCAGCAGTGATAACAGGGGATCTTTACATTTT. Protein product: CASSDNRGSLHF.

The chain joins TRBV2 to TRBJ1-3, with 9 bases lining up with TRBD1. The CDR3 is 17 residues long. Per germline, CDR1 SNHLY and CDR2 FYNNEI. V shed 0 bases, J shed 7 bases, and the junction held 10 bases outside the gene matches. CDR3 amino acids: CASSEAGQGAGRNTIYF. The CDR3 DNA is TGTGCCAGCAGTGAAGCGGGACAGGGCGCCGGGCGGAACACCATATATTTT.

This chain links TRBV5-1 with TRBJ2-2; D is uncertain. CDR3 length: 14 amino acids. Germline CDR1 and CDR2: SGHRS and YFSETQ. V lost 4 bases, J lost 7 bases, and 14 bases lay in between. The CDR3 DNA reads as TGCGCCAGCAGCGCCTTCTCCGAAAACGGGGAGCTGTTTTTT. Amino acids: CASSAFSENGELFF.

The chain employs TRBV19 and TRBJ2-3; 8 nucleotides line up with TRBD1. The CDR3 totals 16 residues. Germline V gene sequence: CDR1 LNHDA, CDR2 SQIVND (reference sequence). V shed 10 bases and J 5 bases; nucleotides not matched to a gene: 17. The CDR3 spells CATLPQGASYGDTQYF. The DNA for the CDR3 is TGTGCCACTTTACCCCAGGGGGCGAGTTATGGAGATACGCAGTATTTT.

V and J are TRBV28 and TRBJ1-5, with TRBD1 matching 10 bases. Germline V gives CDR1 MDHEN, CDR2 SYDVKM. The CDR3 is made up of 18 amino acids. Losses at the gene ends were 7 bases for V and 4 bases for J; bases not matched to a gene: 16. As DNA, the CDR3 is TGTGCCAGCAATTTGCCCGGGGGACAGGGGCCGCCAAATCAGCCCCAGCATTTT. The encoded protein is CASNLPGGQGPPNQPQHF.

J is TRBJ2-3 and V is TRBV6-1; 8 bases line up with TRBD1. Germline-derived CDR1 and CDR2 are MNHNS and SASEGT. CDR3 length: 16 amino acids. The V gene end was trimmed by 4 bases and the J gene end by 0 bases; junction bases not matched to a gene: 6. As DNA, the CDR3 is TGTGCCAGCAGTGGGGGTAGGACAGGGAGCACAGATACGCAGTATTTT. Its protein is CASSGGRTGSTDTQYF.

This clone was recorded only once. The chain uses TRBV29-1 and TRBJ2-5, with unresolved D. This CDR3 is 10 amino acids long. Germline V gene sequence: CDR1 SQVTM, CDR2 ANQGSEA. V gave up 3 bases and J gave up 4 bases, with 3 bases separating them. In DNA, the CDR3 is TGCAGCGTTGATATAGAGACCCAGTACTTC. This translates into CSVDIETQYF.

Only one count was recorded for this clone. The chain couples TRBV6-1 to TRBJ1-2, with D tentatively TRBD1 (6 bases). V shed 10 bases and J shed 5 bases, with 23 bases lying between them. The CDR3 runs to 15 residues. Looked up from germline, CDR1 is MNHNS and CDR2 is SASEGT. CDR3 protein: CATATGHFIPYGYTF. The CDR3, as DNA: TGTGCCACTGCAACAGGGCACTTTATACCTTATGGCTACACCTTC.

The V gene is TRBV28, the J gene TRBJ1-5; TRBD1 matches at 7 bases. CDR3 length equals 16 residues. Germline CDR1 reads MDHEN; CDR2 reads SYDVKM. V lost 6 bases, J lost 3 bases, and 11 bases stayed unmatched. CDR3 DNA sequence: TGTGCCAGCAGCCATTCAACAGGGGTTTTCAATCAGCCCCAGCATTTT. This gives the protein CASSHSTGVFNQPQHF.

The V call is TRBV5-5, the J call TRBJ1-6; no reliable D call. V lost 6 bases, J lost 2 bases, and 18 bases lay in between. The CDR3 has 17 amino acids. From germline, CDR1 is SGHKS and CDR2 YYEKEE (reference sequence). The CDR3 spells CASTPPGPGPYNSPLHF. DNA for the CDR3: TGTGCCAGCACCCCGCCGGGCCCCGGGCCCTATAATTCACCCCTCCACTTT.

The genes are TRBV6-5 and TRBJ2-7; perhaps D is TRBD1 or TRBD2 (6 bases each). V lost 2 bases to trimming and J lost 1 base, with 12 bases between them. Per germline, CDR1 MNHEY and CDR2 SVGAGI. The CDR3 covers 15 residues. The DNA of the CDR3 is TGTGCCAGCAGTTACGGTTGGGGGGCATCCTACGAGCAGTACTTC. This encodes CASSYGWGASYEQYF.

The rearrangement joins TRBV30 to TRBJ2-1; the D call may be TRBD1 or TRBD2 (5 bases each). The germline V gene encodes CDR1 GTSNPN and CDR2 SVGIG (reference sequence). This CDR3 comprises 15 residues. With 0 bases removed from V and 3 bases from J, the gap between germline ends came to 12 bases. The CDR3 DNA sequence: TGTGCCTGGAGTGTACAGGACTTTTACTACAATGAGCAGTTCTTC. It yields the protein CAWSVQDFYYNEQFF.

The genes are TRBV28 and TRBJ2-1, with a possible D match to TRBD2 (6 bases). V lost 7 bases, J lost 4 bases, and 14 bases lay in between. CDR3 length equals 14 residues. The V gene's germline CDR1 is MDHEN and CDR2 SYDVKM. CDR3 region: CASIGRRIYNEQFF. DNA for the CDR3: TGTGCCAGCATAGGGAGGCGAATTTACAATGAGCAGTTCTTC.

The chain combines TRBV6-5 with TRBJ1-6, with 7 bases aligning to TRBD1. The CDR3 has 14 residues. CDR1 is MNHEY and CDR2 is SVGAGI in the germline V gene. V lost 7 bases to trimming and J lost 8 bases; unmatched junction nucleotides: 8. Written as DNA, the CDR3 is TGTGCCAGCAAACGGACAGGAGAATATTCACCCCTCCACTTT. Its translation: CASKRTGEYSPLHF.

In DNA, the CDR3 is TGTGCCAGCAGCTTAAGGGAGCCCTATAATTCACCCCTCCACTTT. Its protein is CASSLREPYNSPLHF. The genes are TRBV7-9 and TRBJ1-6; D is uncertain. The V gene lost 2 bases and the J gene lost 2 bases, with 7 bases spanning the gap. CDR3 length equals 15 residues. Germline CDR1 reads SEHNR; CDR2 reads FQNEAQ (reference sequence). Full variable domain (outside the CDR3, taken from reference TRBV7-9 and TRBJ1-6): DTGVSQNPRHKITKRGQNVTFRCDPISEHNRLYWYRQTLGQGPEFLTYFQNEAQLEKSRLLSDRFSAERPKGSFSTLEIQRTEQGDSAMYLCASSLREPYNSPLHFGNGTRLTVT.

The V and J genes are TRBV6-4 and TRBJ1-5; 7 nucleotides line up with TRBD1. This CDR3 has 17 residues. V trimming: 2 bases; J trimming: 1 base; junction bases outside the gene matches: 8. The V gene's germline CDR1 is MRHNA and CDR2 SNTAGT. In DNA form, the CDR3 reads TGTGCCAGCAGTGACCTGGGGACAGAGGTGAGCAATCAGCCCCAGCATTTT. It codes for CASSDLGTEVSNQPQHF.

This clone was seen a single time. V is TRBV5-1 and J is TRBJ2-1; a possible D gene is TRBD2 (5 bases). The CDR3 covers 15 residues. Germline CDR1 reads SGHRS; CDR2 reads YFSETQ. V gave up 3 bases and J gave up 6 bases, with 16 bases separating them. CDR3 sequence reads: CASSSELGGFNEQFF. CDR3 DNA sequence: TGCGCCAGCAGCTCGGAACTGGGCGGGTTCAATGAGCAGTTCTTC.

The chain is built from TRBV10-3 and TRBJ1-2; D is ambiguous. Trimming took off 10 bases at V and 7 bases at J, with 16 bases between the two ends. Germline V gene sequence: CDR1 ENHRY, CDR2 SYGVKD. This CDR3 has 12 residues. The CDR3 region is CATGNGLRGYTF. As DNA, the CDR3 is TGTGCCACCGGAAACGGACTGCGTGGCTACACCTTC.

The CDR3 spells CASSLDSLTGLNSYEQYF. CDR3 DNA sequence: TGTGCCAGCAGCTTGGATAGTTTGACAGGGCTGAACTCCTACGAGCAGTACTTC. The chain uses TRBV5-6 and TRBJ2-7; TRBD1 matches at 7 bases. Germline-derived CDR1 and CDR2 are SGHDT and YYEEEE. This CDR3 contains 18 residues. V lost 0 bases, J lost 0 bases, and 12 bases stayed unmatched.

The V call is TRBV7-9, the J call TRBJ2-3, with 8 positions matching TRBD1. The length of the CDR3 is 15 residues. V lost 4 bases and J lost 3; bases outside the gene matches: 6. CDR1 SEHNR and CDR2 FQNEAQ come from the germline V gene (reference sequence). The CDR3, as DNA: TGTGCCAGCAGCTGGACAGGGCTTGGGACAGATACGCAGTATTTT. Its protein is CASSWTGLGTDTQYF. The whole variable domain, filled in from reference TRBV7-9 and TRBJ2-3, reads DTGVSQNPRHKITKRGQNVTFRCDPISEHNRLYWYRQTLGQGPEFLTYFQNEAQLEKSRLLSDRFSAERPKGSFSTLEIQRTEQGDSAMYLCASSWTGLGTDTQYFGPGTRLTVL.

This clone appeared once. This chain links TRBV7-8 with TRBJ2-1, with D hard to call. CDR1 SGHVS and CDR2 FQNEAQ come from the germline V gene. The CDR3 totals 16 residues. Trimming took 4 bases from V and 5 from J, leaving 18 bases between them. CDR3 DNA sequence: TGTGCCAGCAGCTCAAACAGTAAACGAAGGGACAATGAGCAGTTCTTC. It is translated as CASSSNSKRRDNEQFF.

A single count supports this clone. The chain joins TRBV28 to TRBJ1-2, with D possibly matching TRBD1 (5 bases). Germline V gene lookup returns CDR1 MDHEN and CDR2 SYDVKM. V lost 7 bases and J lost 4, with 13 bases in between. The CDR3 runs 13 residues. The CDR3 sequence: CASNPTDIYGYTF. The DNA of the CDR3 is TGTGCCAGCAATCCTACGGACATCTATGGCTACACCTTC.

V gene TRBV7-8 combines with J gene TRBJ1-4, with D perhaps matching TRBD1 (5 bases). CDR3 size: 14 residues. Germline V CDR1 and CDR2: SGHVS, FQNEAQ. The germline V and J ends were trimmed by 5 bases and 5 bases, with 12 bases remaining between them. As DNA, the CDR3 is TGTGCCAGCAGCCGGGACGGTAAAAATGAAAAACTGTTTTTT. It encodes CASSRDGKNEKLFF.

Here the CDR3 DNA reads TGCGCCAGCAGCTTGGAGGGACAGGACTACGAGCAGTACTTC. Translation gives CASSLEGQDYEQYF. This rearrangement joins TRBV5-1 to TRBJ2-7; 8 bases match TRBD1. The germline CDR1 and CDR2 sequences are SGHRS and YFSETQ. The ends lost 0 bases at V and 3 bases at J; junction bases unmatched: 2. There are 14 residues in the CDR3.

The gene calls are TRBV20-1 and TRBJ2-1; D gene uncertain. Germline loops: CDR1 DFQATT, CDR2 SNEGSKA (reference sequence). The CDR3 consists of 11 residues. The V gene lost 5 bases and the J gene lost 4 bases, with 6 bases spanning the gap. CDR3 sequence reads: CSARAYNEQFF. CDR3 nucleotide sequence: TGCAGTGCTCGTGCATACAATGAGCAGTTCTTC.

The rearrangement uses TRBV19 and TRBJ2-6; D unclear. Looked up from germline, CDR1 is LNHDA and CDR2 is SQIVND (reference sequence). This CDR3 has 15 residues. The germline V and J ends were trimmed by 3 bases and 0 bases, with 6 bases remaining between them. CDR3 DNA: TGTGCCAGTAGTATTAAGTTCTCTGGGGCCAACGTCCTGACTTTC. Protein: CASSIKFSGANVLTF.